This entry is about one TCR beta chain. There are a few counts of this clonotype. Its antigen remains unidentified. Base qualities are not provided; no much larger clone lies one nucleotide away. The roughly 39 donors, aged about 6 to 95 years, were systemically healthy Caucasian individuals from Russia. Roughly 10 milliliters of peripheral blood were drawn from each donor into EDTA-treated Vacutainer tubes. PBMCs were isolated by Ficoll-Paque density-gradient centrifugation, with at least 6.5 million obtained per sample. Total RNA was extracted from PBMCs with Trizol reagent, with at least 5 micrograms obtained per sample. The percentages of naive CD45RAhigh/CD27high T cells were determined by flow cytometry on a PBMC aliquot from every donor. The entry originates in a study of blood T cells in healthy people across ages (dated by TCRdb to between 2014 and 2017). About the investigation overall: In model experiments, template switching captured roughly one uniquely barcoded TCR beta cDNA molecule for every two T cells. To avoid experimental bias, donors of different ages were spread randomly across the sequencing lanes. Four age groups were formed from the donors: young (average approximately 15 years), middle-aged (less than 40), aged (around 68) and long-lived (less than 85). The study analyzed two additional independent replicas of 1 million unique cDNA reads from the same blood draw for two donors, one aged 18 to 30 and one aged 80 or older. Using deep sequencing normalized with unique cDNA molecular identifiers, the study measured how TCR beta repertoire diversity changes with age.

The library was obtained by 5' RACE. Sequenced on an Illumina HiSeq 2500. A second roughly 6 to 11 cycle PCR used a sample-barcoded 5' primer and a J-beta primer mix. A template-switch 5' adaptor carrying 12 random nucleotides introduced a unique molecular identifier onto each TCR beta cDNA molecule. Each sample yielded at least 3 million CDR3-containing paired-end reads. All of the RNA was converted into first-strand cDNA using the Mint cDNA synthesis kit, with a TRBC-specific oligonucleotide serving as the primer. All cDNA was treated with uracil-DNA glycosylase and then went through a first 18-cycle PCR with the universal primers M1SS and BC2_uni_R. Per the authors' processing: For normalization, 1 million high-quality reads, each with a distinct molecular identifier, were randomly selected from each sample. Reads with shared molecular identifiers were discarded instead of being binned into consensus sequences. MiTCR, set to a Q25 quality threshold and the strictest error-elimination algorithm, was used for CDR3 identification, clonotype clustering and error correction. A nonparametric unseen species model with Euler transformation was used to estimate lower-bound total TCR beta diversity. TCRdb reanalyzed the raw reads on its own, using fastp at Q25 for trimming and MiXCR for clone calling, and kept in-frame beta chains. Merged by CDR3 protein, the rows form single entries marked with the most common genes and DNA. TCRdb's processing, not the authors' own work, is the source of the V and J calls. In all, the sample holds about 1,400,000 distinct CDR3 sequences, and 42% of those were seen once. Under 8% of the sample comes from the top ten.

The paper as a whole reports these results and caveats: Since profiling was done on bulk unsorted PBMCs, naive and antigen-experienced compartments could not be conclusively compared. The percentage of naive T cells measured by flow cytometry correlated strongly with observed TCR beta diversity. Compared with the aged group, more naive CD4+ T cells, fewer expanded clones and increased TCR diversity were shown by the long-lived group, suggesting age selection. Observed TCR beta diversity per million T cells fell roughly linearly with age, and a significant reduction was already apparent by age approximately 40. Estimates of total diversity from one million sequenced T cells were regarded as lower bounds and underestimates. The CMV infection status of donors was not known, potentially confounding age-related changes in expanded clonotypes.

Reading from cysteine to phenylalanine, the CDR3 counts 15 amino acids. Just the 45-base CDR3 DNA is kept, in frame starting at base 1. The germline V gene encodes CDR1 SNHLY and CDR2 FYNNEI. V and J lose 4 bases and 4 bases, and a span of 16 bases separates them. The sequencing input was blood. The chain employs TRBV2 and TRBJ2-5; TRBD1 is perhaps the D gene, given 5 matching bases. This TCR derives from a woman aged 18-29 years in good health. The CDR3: CASSVPRAHGETQYF. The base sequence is TGTGCCAGCAGTGTGCCCAGGGCCCATGGAGAGACCCAGTACTTC.